The T cell receptor (beta chain) described here comes from a study of T cells in Graves' hyperthyroidism and ophthalmopathy. Turning to the study itself: Before treatment of any kind, peripheral blood was taken at initial diagnosis.

The V gene lost 5 bases and the J gene lost 7 bases, with 14 bases spanning the gap. This CDR3 contains 13 residues. Germline loops: CDR1 MDHEN, CDR2 SYDVKM. In its sample, this clonotype was seen many times. Amplified regions were TCR beta CDR3 sequences from RNA transcripts. During a first-round RT-PCR of the TCR CDR3, the HTBI primer set was used. TCRdb called the multiplex PCR reads again in MiXCR, with one record for every CDR3 protein. This sample has some 300,000 distinct CDR3 sequences; roughly an eighth occur once, and the top ten carry 7.9%. V usage is TRBV28 and J usage is TRBJ1-2; D may be TRBD1 (6 bases). This sequence originates from a woman aged 40 to 50 with Graves' hyperthyroidism. The sequencing input was blood. Written as DNA, the CDR3 is TGTGCCAGCAGTCAAACAGGGCGGCGTGGCTACACCTTC. Translated, it gives CASSQTGRRGYTF.